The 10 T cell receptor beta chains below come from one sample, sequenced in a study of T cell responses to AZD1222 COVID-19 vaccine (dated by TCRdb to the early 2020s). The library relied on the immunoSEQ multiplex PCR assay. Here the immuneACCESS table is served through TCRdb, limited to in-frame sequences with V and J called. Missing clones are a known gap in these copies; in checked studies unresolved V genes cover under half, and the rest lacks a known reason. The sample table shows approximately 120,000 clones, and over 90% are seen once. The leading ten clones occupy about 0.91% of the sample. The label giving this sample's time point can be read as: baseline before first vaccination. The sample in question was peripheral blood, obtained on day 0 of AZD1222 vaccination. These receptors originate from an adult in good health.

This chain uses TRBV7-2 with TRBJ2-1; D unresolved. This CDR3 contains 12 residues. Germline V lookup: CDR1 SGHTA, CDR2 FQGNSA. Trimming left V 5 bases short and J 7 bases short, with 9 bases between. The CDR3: CASSRIRNEQFF. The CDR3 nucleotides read TGTGCCAGCAGCCGGATCCGGAATGAGCAGTTCTTC.

CDR3 nucleotide sequence: TGTGCCACCCAAAAGGGACAGGGGAACTATGGCTACACCTTC. It specifies CATQKGQGNYGYTF. The chain links TRBV18 to TRBJ1-2; 10 positions agree with TRBD1. V shed 10 bases, J shed 2 bases, and the junction held 7 bases outside the gene matches. Per germline, CDR1 KGHSH and CDR2 LQKENI. The CDR3 runs 14 residues.

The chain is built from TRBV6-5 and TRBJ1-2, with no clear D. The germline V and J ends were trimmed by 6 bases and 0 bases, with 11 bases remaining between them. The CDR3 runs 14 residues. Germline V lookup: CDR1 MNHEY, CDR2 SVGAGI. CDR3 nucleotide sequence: TGTGCCAGCAGATATACAGCTTCTAACTATGGCTACACCTTC. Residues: CASRYTASNYGYTF.

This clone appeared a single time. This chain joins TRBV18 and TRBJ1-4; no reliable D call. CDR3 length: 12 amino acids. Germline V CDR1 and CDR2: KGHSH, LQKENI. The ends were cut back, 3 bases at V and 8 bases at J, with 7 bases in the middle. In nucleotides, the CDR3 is TGTGCCAGCTCACCGGACGGGGAAAAACTGTTTTTT. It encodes CASSPDGEKLFF.

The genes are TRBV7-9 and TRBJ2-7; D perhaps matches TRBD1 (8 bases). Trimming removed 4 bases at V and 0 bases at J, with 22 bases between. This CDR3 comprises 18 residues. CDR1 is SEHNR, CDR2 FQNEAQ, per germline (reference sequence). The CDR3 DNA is TGTGCCAGCAGCTCGGGAGGAAGGGCTACAGGGGGCTCCTACGAGCAGTACTTC. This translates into CASSSGGRATGGSYEQYF.

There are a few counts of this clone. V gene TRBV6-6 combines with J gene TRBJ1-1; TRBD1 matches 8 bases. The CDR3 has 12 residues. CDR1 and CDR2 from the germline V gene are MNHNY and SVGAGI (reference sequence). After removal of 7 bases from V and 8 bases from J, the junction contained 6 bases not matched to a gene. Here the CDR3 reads CASNGQGGEAFF. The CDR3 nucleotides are TGTGCCAGCAACGGACAGGGTGGGGAAGCTTTCTTT.

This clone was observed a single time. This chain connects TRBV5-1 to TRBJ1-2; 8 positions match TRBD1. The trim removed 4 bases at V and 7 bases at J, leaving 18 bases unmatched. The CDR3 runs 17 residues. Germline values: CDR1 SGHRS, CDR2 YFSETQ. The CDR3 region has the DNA TGCGCCAGCAGCCAGAGGGGACAGGCTATCTCTCACTCTGGCTACACCTTC. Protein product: CASSQRGQAISHSGYTF.

CDR3 protein: CAWSQVGAEAFF. CDR3 sequence (DNA): TGTGCCTGGAGCCAAGTGGGGGCTGAAGCTTTCTTT. The chain uses TRBV30 and TRBJ1-1; D is possibly TRBD1 (5 bases). Germline lookup yields CDR1 GTSNPN and CDR2 SVGIG (reference sequence). Trimming shortened V by 3 bases and J by 6 bases, and 11 bases separated the two germline ends. There are 12 residues in the CDR3.

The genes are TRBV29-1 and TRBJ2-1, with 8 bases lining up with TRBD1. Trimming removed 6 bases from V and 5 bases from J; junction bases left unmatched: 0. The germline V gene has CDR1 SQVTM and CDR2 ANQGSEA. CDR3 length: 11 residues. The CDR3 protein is CSVTGDNEQFF. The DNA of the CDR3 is TGCAGCGTGACAGGGGACAATGAGCAGTTCTTC.

This CDR3 is CASSSREGALEQYF. CDR3 nucleotides: TGTGCCAGCAGCTCCCGGGAGGGGGCCTTAGAGCAGTACTTC. This rearrangement joins TRBV7-9 to TRBJ2-7; perhaps TRBD2 as D (8 bases). The CDR3 has 14 amino acids. From germline, CDR1 is SEHNR and CDR2 FQNEAQ (reference sequence). Trimming removed 4 bases from V and 7 bases from J, with 17 bases in between.